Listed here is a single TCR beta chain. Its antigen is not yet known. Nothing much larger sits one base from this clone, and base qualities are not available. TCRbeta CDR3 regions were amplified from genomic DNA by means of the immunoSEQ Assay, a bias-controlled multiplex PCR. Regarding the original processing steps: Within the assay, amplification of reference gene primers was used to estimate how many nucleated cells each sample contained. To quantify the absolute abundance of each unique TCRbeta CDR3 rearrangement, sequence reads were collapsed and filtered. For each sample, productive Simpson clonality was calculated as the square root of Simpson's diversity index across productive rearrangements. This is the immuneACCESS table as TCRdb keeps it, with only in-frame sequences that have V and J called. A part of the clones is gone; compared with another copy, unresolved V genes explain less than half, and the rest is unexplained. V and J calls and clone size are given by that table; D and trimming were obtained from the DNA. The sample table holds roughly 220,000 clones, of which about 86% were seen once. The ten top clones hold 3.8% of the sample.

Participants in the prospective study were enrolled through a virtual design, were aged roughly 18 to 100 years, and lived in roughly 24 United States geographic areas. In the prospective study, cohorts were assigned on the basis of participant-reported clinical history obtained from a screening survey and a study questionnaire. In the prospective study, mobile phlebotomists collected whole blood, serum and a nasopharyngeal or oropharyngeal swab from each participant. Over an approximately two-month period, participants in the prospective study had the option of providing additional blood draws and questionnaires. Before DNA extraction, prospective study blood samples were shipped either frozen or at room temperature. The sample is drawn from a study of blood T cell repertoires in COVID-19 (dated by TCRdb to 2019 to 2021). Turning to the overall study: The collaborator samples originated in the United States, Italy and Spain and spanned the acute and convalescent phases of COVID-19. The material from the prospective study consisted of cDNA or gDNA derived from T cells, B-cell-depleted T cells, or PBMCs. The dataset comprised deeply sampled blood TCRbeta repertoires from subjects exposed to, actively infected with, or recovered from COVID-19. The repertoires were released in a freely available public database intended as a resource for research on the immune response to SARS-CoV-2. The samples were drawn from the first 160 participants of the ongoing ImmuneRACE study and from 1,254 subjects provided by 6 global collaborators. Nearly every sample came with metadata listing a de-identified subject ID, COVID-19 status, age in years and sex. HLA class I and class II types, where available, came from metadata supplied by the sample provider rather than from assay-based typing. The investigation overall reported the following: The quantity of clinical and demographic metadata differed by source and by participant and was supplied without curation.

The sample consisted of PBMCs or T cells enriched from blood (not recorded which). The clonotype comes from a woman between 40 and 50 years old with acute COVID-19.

The sequence in DNA is TGTGCCAGCAGTTTGCCCAGCAGGTACGAGCAGTACTTC. Translated, it gives CASSLPSRYEQYF. The chain is encoded by TRBV28 joined to TRBJ2-7; the D gene remains uncertain. Spanning cysteine to phenylalanine, the CDR3 consists of 13 amino acids. Kept here is only the CDR3 DNA, which spans 39 bases and is read in frame from base 1. The V and J ends are trimmed by 3 bases and 4 bases, leaving 10 bases between them. From the germline V gene, CDR1 is MDHEN and CDR2 is SYDVKM.